One sample yielded the 12 T cell receptor beta chains listed below, sequenced in a study of shared clonotypes between healthy human individuals. Clones were read by immunoSEQ multiplex PCR, and TCRdb kept only the in-frame ones, dropping some. This table has under 1 million clones, about 96% appearing once. Naive CD8 cells were CD45RO-negative, positively selected for CCR7, excluding terminally differentiated effector memory CD45RA+ cells. The sequenced material came from naive CD8+ T cells sorted from blood. The source of these receptors is a man under 40 in good health.

The chain couples TRBV10-3 to TRBJ2-7; TRBD1 might be the D (6 bases). V lost 6 bases, J lost 2 bases, and 11 bases lay in between. Germline-derived CDR1 and CDR2 are ENHRY and SYGVKD. The length of the CDR3 is 13 residues. CDR3 loop: CAIRTGHTYEQYF. CDR3 coding DNA: TGTGCCATCAGAACGGGACACACCTACGAGCAGTACTTC.

The chain employs TRBV6-5 and TRBJ1-4; no firm D call. In germline, CDR1 is MNHEY, CDR2 SVGAGI. There are 14 residues in the CDR3. Trimming took 0 bases from V and 4 from J, leaving 6 bases between them. The CDR3: CASSYSGLNEKLFF. In nucleotides, the CDR3 is TGTGCCAGCAGTTACTCAGGGCTTAATGAAAAACTGTTTTTT.

Only one count was recorded for this clone. The rearrangement uses TRBV29-1 and TRBJ2-1; D remains unclear. The V end was cut by 3 bases, the J end by 0 bases, with 15 bases between. Looked up from germline, CDR1 is SQVTM and CDR2 is ANQGSEA. This CDR3 has 16 residues. The CDR3, as DNA: TGCAGCGTTGATGGTCGACGCGCCAGCTCCTACAATGAGCAGTTCTTC. The encoded protein is CSVDGRRASSYNEQFF.

For this clone: Other DNA sequences within the sample encode an identical CDR3. V gene TRBV25-1 combines with J gene TRBJ2-7; D unresolved. Per the germline V gene, CDR1 is MGHDK and CDR2 is SYGVNS. The CDR3 runs to 12 residues. The ends were cut back, 4 bases at V and 0 bases at J, with 4 bases in the middle. The CDR3: CASSGPSYEQYF. CDR3 DNA: TGTGCCAGCAGTGGGCCCTCCTACGAGCAGTACTTC.

A note on this clone: Other DNA sequences in the sample encode the same CDR3. V usage is TRBV5-8 and J usage is TRBJ2-5, with 13 bases fitting TRBD2. Germline-derived CDR1 and CDR2 are SGHTS and YDEGEE. The trim removed 4 bases at V and 3 bases at J, leaving 3 bases unmatched. The CDR3 sequence is 15 residues long. The CDR3 nucleotides are TGTGCCAGCAGCCCCGGACTAGCGGGAGAAGAGACCCAGTACTTC. It yields the protein CASSPGLAGEETQYF.

This sequence joins TRBV7-9 and TRBJ2-3, with 9 positions matching TRBD2. The J segment lost 1 base and the V segment lost 5 bases, leaving 7 bases of the junction unmatched. Germline V CDR1 and CDR2: SEHNR, FQNEAQ (reference sequence). CDR3 length equals 16 residues. CDR3 DNA sequence: TGTGCCAGCAGCCCGGCTAGCGGGGCTCGCACAGATACGCAGTATTTT. Protein: CASSPASGARTDTQYF.

This chain connects TRBV7-2 to TRBJ2-2; D may correspond to TRBD1 or TRBD2 (5 bases each). CDR1 SGHTA and CDR2 FQGNSA come from the germline V gene. The CDR3 has 15 residues. V dropped 2 bases and J dropped 7 bases, with 14 bases sitting between them. The CDR3 loop reads CASSLFSGPGGELFF. CDR3 sequence (DNA): TGTGCCAGCAGCTTATTTTCGGGGCCCGGCGGGGAGCTGTTTTTT.

The chain uses TRBV5-6 and TRBJ2-3; TRBD2 might be the D (5 bases). This CDR3 region has 15 residues. The germline gives CDR1 SGHDT, CDR2 YYEEEE. V was trimmed by 3 bases and J by 2 bases, leaving 13 bases between them. CDR3 nucleotides: TGTGCCAGCAGCTCGTCCACGGGGTCCACAGATACGCAGTATTTT. Residues: CASSSSTGSTDTQYF.

This chain uses TRBV11-2 with TRBJ2-2; 14 bases are a match to TRBD2. Germline CDR1 and CDR2: SGHAT and FQNNGV. With V trimmed by 5 bases and J by 0 bases, 5 bases remained unmatched. This CDR3 comprises 18 residues. The CDR3, as DNA: TGTGCCAGCAGCACCCGGACTAGCGGGAGGACGAACACCGGGGAGCTGTTTTTT. It codes for CASSTRTSGRTNTGELFF.

The CDR3 is CASSLSRGYTF. The CDR3 region has the DNA TGTGCCAGCAGCTTGAGCCGGGGCTACACCTTC. V gene TRBV5-6 combines with J gene TRBJ1-2, with D unresolved. V was shortened by 1 base and J by 8 bases, with 6 bases between the two germline ends. Per the germline V gene, CDR1 is SGHDT and CDR2 is YYEEEE. CDR3 length: 11 amino acids.

J is TRBJ2-1 and V is TRBV7-2, with 11 positions matching TRBD2. The CDR3 length is 13 residues. Unmatched junction bases numbered 2, after V lost 10 bases and J lost 3 bases. Germline assignment: CDR1 SGHTA and CDR2 FQGNSA. The chain's CDR3 is CATGTSGYNEQFF. The CDR3 nucleotides read TGTGCCACTGGGACTAGCGGCTACAATGAGCAGTTCTTC.

The chain is built from TRBV30 and TRBJ1-5; D unresolved. V shed 1 base and J shed 9 bases, with 16 bases lying between them. This CDR3 has 14 residues. Germline V gives CDR1 GTSNPN, CDR2 SVGIG (reference sequence). CDR3 in DNA: TGTGCCTGGAGTGCCGGGGTCCTTCAGAGGCCCCAGCATTTT. As protein: CAWSAGVLQRPQHF.